These 29 T cell receptor beta chains came from one sample sequenced in a study of PD-1 blockade in classical Hodgkin lymphoma (dated by TCRdb to the early 2020s). The time point label of this sample denotes: cycle 4 day 1 (C4D1), after around six weeks of nivolumab. Every trial patient had relapsed following autologous stem cell transplantation, and prior brentuximab vedotin exposure was what differed among cohorts A, B and C. Library generation was performed with the immunoSEQ multiplex PCR assay. TCRdb mirrors the immuneACCESS table, restricted to in-frame sequences. Some clones are absent from its copies; in checked studies, under half trace to an unresolved V gene, and the reason for the others is unknown. Across this sample there are roughly 100,000 clones, with around 80% seen only once. About a tenth of the sample comes from the top ten. The sequencing here drew on peripheral blood mononuclear cells (PBMCs), taken before the fourth cycle of nivolumab. All receptors come from a human donor with classical Hodgkin lymphoma.

The genes are TRBV7-2 and TRBJ2-3, with D perhaps being TRBD1 or TRBD2 (5 bases each). Per the germline V gene, CDR1 is SGHTA and CDR2 is FQGNSA. The CDR3 is 15 amino acids. V was trimmed by 7 bases and J by 10 bases, leaving 24 bases between them. CDR3 nucleotide sequence: TGTGCCAGCACCCCCCCGGGGTATGGGACCGAGCCGCAGTATTTT. Protein: CASTPPGYGTEPQYF.

The J gene is TRBJ2-3, the V gene TRBV7-6; maybe TRBD1 (6 bases). With 4 bases removed from V and 1 base from J, the gap between germline ends came to 21 bases. This CDR3 has 18 amino acids. CDR1 SGHVS and CDR2 FNYEAQ come from the germline V gene. CDR3 DNA: TGTGCCAGCAGCTACGGATCAAAACAGGGTGGCGGCACAGATACGCAGTATTTT. Residues: CASSYGSKQGGGTDTQYF.

CDR3 loop: CASSVDASGADTQYF. CDR3 DNA: TGTGCCAGCAGCGTAGATGCTAGCGGGGCAGATACGCAGTATTTT. V is TRBV9 and J is TRBJ2-3, with 9 bases identical to TRBD2. Trimming removed 0 bases from V and 4 bases from J; junction bases left unmatched: 3. Germline values: CDR1 SGDLS, CDR2 YYNGEE. CDR3 length: 15 amino acids.

The V call is TRBV10-1, the J call TRBJ1-5; perhaps TRBD1 as D (6 bases). The germline CDR1 and CDR2 sequences are WNHNN and SYGVQD (reference sequence). V was cut by 8 bases and J by 0 bases, with 14 bases left in between. CDR3 length equals 15 residues. The CDR3 sequence is CASWRTVNSNQPQHF. For the CDR3, the DNA is TGCGCCAGCTGGCGGACAGTCAATAGCAATCAGCCCCAGCATTTT.

The chain joins TRBV19 to TRBJ1-2; D ambiguous. This CDR3 region has 14 residues. CDR1 and CDR2 (germline): LNHDA, SQIVND (reference sequence). Trimming shortened V by 8 bases and J by 4 bases, and 17 bases separated the two germline ends. For the CDR3, the DNA is TGTGCCAGTTCCGGTCCGGAAGGACTCTATGGCTACACCTTC. It codes for CASSGPEGLYGYTF.

This rearrangement joins TRBV28 to TRBJ1-5, with no clear D. Germline CDR1 MDHEN, CDR2 SYDVKM. The length of the CDR3 is 17 residues. Trimming took off 4 bases at V and 6 bases at J, with 22 bases between the two ends. The CDR3, as DNA: TGTGCCAGCAGTTCGTCGTCGGCCTTTGGGCTTGGTCAGCCCCAGCATTTT. It specifies CASSSSSAFGLGQPQHF. Full variable domain (remainder filled in from reference TRBV28 and TRBJ1-5): DVKVTQSSRYLVKRTGEKVFLECVQDMDHENMFWYRQDPGLGLRLIYFSYDVKMKEKGDIPEGYSVSREKKERFSLILESASTNQTSMYLCASSSSSAFGLGQPQHFGDGTRLSIL.

The chain joins TRBV7-2 to TRBJ1-6; 7 bases fit TRBD1. The ends lost 3 bases at V and 7 bases at J; junction bases unmatched: 6. The CDR3 has 15 residues. Looked up from germline, CDR1 is SGHTA and CDR2 is FQGNSA. The CDR3 nucleotides read TGTGCCAGCAGCTTCGCGTCAGGGGGAAATTCACCCCTCCACTTT. Translating it yields CASSFASGGNSPLHF. The complete variable domain, with remaining parts taken from reference TRBV7-2 and TRBJ1-6, reads GAGVSQSPSNKVTEKGKDVELRCDPISGHTALYWYRQSLGQGLEFLIYFQGNSAPDKSGLPSDRFSAERTGGSVSTLTIQRTQQEDSAVYLCASSFASGGNSPLHFGNGTRLTVT.

This clone has a handful of counts. The chain joins TRBV6-5 to TRBJ2-1, with D possibly matching TRBD1 (6 bases). Trimming removed 5 bases from V and 9 bases from J, with 11 bases in between. CDR3 size: 12 residues. The germline CDR1 and CDR2 sequences are MNHEY and SVGAGI. Here the CDR3 reads CASSSRGSEQFF. The CDR3 coding sequence is TGTGCCAGCAGTAGCAGGGGTTCTGAGCAGTTCTTC.

This chain uses TRBV18 with TRBJ1-5; D is unresolved. Trimming removed 3 bases at V and 2 bases at J, with 11 bases between. The CDR3 consists of 15 residues. Germline V gene lookup returns CDR1 KGHSH and CDR2 LQKENI. CDR3 region: CASSPWEGRNQPQHF. The CDR3 nucleotides are TGTGCCAGCTCACCGTGGGAGGGTCGCAATCAGCCCCAGCATTTT.

This clone has only one observation. The chain is built from TRBV6-5 and TRBJ2-4; maybe TRBD2 (5 bases). The CDR3 runs 15 residues. CDR1 and CDR2 (germline): MNHEY, SVGAGI. Trimming pared 0 bases from V and 8 bases from J, leaving 14 bases between. CDR3 in amino acids: CASSYSPAGSYIQYF. The CDR3 DNA reads TGTGCCAGCAGTTACTCGCCTGCTGGGAGCTACATTCAGTACTTC.

This rearrangement joins TRBV6-6 to TRBJ2-1, with 8 bases lining up with TRBD2. Germline CDR1 MNHNY, CDR2 SVGAGI (reference sequence). CDR3 length: 15 amino acids. After removal of 6 bases from V and 5 bases from J, the junction contained 9 bases not matched to a gene. CDR3 protein: CASSLSGRVNNEQFF. CDR3 DNA sequence: TGTGCCAGCAGCCTCTCCGGGAGGGTTAACAATGAGCAGTTCTTC.

This clone occurred once. The chain has TRBV28 and TRBJ2-7, with a possible D match to TRBD1 (6 bases). The germline V gene encodes CDR1 MDHEN and CDR2 SYDVKM. The CDR3 consists of 17 residues. Deletions cut 3 bases from V and 3 bases from J, with 21 bases between. The CDR3 DNA reads TGTGCCAGCAGTTTCAACCCCAGGGCCAGGGGTTACTACGAGCAGTACTTC. This translates into CASSFNPRARGYYEQYF.

This rearrangement joins TRBV7-8 to TRBJ2-3, with D tentatively TRBD2 (6 bases). Germline V gene data show CDR1 as SGHVS and CDR2 as FQNEAQ. With 1 base removed from V and 8 bases from J, the gap between germline ends came to 16 bases. The CDR3 is 15 amino acids. Here the CDR3 reads CASSLERVGRRTQYF. CDR3 DNA: TGTGCCAGCAGCTTAGAGAGGGTTGGGAGGCGTACGCAGTATTTT.

This clone was counted a few times. The chain joins TRBV6-1 to TRBJ2-2; 13 nucleotides agree with TRBD2. The junction had 10 bases not matched to a gene; V was cut back by 3 bases and J by 6 bases. Looked up from germline, CDR1 is MNHNS and CDR2 is SASEGT. The CDR3 loop spans 18 amino acids. The CDR3 DNA reads TGTGCCAGCAGTGACCCTACTAGCGGGAGGGGAGTCGCCGGGGAGCTGTTTTTT. Translating gives CASSDPTSGRGVAGELFF.

The genes are TRBV9 and TRBJ1-4; a possible D gene is TRBD1 (6 bases). Per the germline V gene, CDR1 is SGDLS and CDR2 is YYNGEE. The CDR3 totals 15 residues. Trimming took off 0 bases at V and 8 bases at J, with 14 bases between the two ends. The CDR3 sequence: CASSVEGTLAEKLFF. The CDR3, as DNA: TGTGCCAGCAGCGTAGAAGGGACATTGGCCGAAAAACTGTTTTTT.

The chain combines TRBV10-3 with TRBJ1-2; D uncertain. Germline V gives CDR1 ENHRY, CDR2 SYGVKD. The V end lost 3 bases, the J end lost 2 bases, and 7 bases lay between the germline ends. This CDR3 is built from 13 residues. For the CDR3, the DNA is TGTGCCATCAGTGAACAGATGAACTATGGCTACACCTTC. Protein: CAISEQMNYGYTF.

This clone was detected a few times. The rearrangement joins TRBV7-2 to TRBJ1-2; weak D call: TRBD1 (6 bases). V was pared by 1 base and J by 6 bases, with 12 bases between. This CDR3 has 14 residues. Germline lookup yields CDR1 SGHTA and CDR2 FQGNSA. CDR3 nucleotides: TGTGCCAGCAGCTTAGGGGGTTGGGACAATGGCTACACCTTC. It codes for CASSLGGWDNGYTF. The full variable domain, in which reference TRBV7-2 and TRBJ1-2 provide the parts outside the CDR3, is GAGVSQSPSNKVTEKGKDVELRCDPISGHTALYWYRQSLGQGLEFLIYFQGNSAPDKSGLPSDRFSAERTGGSVSTLTIQRTQQEDSAVYLCASSLGGWDNGYTFGSGTRLTVV.

This clone was detected only once. The chain carries TRBV29-1 and TRBJ1-1, with D hard to call. CDR1 is SQVTM and CDR2 is ANQGSEA in the germline V gene. The CDR3 extends over 12 amino acids. The V end lost 4 bases, the J end lost 2 bases, and 8 bases lay between the germline ends. CDR3 amino acids: CSVGALNTEAFF. DNA of the CDR3: TGCAGCGTTGGGGCACTCAACACTGAAGCTTTCTTT.

The gene calls are TRBV19 and TRBJ1-5; D may be TRBD1 (5 bases). V lost 6 bases and J lost 2, with 14 bases in between. This CDR3 comprises 15 residues. Germline CDR1 reads LNHDA; CDR2 reads SQIVND (reference sequence). CDR3 coding DNA: TGTGCCAGTAGGGAAGGGGCACGCCGCAATCAGCCCCAGCATTTT. Its protein product is CASREGARRNQPQHF.

The chain has TRBV28 and TRBJ1-2, with a possible D match to TRBD1 (6 bases). Trimming cost V 5 bases and J 1 base, with 14 bases left between them. CDR3 size: 15 residues. The germline CDR1 and CDR2 sequences are MDHEN and SYDVKM. CDR3 nucleotide sequence: TGTGCCAGCAGTACCCAGGGGCCCTATAACTATGGCTACACCTTC. Amino acids: CASSTQGPYNYGYTF.

This chain connects TRBV6-6 to TRBJ1-5; no reliable D call. V gave up 4 bases and J gave up 6 bases, with 10 bases separating them. The CDR3 loop spans 13 amino acids. Germline V lookup: CDR1 MNHNY, CDR2 SVGAGI (reference sequence). CDR3 loop: CASSSPGRQPQHF. The CDR3 DNA reads TGTGCCAGCAGTTCCCCGGGTCGTCAGCCCCAGCATTTT.

This clone was found once. The rearrangement links TRBV28 to TRBJ2-3; 9 nucleotides match TRBD2. Germline trimming cut 8 bases from V and 5 bases from J; bases unmatched to any gene: 8. Germline CDR1 reads MDHEN; CDR2 reads SYDVKM. This CDR3 contains 14 residues. In DNA, the CDR3 is TGTGCCAGCGATACGACTAGCGGAGGAGATACGCAGTATTTT. This encodes CASDTTSGGDTQYF. The full variable domain, in which reference TRBV28 and TRBJ2-3 provide the parts outside the CDR3, is DVKVTQSSRYLVKRTGEKVFLECVQDMDHENMFWYRQDPGLGLRLIYFSYDVKMKEKGDIPEGYSVSREKKERFSLILESASTNQTSMYLCASDTTSGGDTQYFGPGTRLTVL.

J is TRBJ2-7 and V is TRBV5-1; D could derive from TRBD1 or TRBD2 (5 bases each). This CDR3 comprises 14 residues. In germline, CDR1 is SGHRS, CDR2 YFSETQ. V dropped 5 bases and J dropped 2 bases, with 14 bases sitting between them. CDR3 amino acids: CASRLRDGPYEQYF. The CDR3 region has the DNA TGCGCCAGCAGGCTCCGGGACGGCCCCTACGAGCAGTACTTC.

The chain uses TRBV7-2 and TRBJ1-5, with TRBD1 matching over 11 bases. With V trimmed by 7 bases and J by 5 bases, 7 bases remained unmatched. The CDR3 length is 15 residues. Germline CDR1 SGHTA, CDR2 FQGNSA. CDR3 sequence (DNA): TGTGCCAGCACCCTCGGGACAGGGGGATATCAGCCCCAGCATTTT. It codes for CASTLGTGGYQPQHF.

This clone was found a few times. The rearrangement uses TRBV6-6 and TRBJ2-3; 8 nucleotides match TRBD2. Germline trimming cut 4 bases from V and 6 bases from J; bases unmatched to any gene: 12. CDR3 size: 16 residues. CDR1 and CDR2 from the germline V gene are MNHNY and SVGAGI (reference sequence). CDR3 residues: CASSLSGLGGWDTQYF. The DNA of the CDR3 is TGTGCCAGCAGTTTATCGGGACTAGGTGGATGGGATACGCAGTATTTT.

This clone was recorded a few times. CDR3 region: CASSRRNYEQYF. The CDR3 nucleotides read TGTGCCAGCAGCCGCCGAAACTACGAGCAGTACTTC. V is TRBV6-5 and J is TRBJ2-7; D is unclear. The CDR3 totals 12 residues. Looked up from germline, CDR1 is MNHEY and CDR2 is SVGAGI. Trimming left V 6 bases short and J 3 bases short, with 9 bases between.

The V call is TRBV4-2, the J call TRBJ2-3; 9 nucleotides align to TRBD2. CDR1 is LGHNA, CDR2 YNFKEQ, per germline. With 3 bases clipped from V and 2 bases from J, the junction kept 18 bases outside the gene matches. The CDR3 length is 20 residues. CDR3 bases: TGTGCCAGCAGCCAGGGGGGTGGGCTCGCAGCGGGAGGACTCACAGATACGCAGTATTTT. Protein product: CASSQGGGLAAGGLTDTQYF.

The chain uses TRBV11-1 and TRBJ2-5, with D possibly TRBD2 on 7 matching bases. Trimming cost V 4 bases and J 2 bases, with 14 bases left between them. Germline CDR1 and CDR2: SGHAT and FQDESV (reference sequence). The CDR3 sequence is 15 residues long. The CDR3 is CASSSAGHQQETQYF. CDR3 in DNA: TGTGCCAGCAGCTCAGCGGGACACCAGCAAGAGACCCAGTACTTC.

The chain couples TRBV5-6 to TRBJ1-5; D remains ambiguous. This CDR3 has 14 residues. Per the germline V gene, CDR1 is SGHDT and CDR2 is YYEEEE. Deletions cut 4 bases from V and 0 bases from J, with 8 bases between. The CDR3 reads CASSGAYSNQPQHF. The CDR3 region has the DNA TGTGCCAGCAGCGGCGCCTATAGCAATCAGCCCCAGCATTTT.